This T cell receptor beta chain was found in a study of blood T cell repertoires in COVID-19. Study-level information: The United States, Italy and Spain provided the acute and convalescent COVID-19 samples.

Authors' data handling: Reference gene primers were amplified, and this amplification served to estimate nucleated cell counts. The data were produced by immunoSEQ multiplex PCR, yet TCRdb's version contains in-frame clones alone and is incomplete. Clonal size and the V and J genes are those of that table, whereas D and trimming came from the DNA. The sample has roughly 160,000 clones; around 84% are singletons. V lost 1 base and J lost 0, with 12 bases in between. The CDR3 length is 16 residues. CDR1 is MNHEY and CDR2 is SVGEGT in the germline V gene. Sample: peripheral blood. The chain uses TRBV6-2 or TRBV6-3 and TRBJ1-1, with a possible D match to TRBD1 (6 bases). The receptor was isolated from a man aged 45 to 65 with active or convalescent COVID-19. CDR3 amino acids: CASSYLTGTLNTEAFF. CDR3 DNA: TGTGCCAGCAGTTACTTAACAGGGACATTGAACACTGAAGCTTTCTTT.